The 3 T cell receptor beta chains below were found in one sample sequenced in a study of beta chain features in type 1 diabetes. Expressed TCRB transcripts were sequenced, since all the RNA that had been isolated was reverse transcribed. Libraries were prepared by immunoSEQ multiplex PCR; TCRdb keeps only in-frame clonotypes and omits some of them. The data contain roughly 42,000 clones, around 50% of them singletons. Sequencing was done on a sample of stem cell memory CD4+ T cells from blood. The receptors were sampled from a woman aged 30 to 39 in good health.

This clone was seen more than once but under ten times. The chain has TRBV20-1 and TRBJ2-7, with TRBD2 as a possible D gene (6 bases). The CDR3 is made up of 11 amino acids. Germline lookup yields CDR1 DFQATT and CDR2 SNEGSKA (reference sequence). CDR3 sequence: CSASSEREQYF. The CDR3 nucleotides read TGCAGCGCTTCTAGCGAGAGAGAGCAGTACTTC.

The CDR3 DNA follows: TGTGCCAGCAGTGGACCAGAGCGGTACGGCTCAATAGCCCAGCATTTT. It is translated as CASSGPERYGSIAQHF. The V and J genes are TRBV25-1 and TRBJ1-5; no firm D call. V gave up 4 bases and J gave up 11 bases, with 24 bases separating them. CDR3 length: 16 amino acids. Looked up from germline, CDR1 is MGHDK and CDR2 is SYGVNS. The variable domain in full, completed from reference TRBV25-1 and TRBJ1-5, reads EADIYQTPRYLVIGTGKKITLECSQTMGHDKMYWYQQDPGMELHLIHYSYGVNSTEKGDLSSESTVSRIRTEHFPLTLESARPSHTSQYLCASSGPERYGSIAQHFGDGTRLSIL.

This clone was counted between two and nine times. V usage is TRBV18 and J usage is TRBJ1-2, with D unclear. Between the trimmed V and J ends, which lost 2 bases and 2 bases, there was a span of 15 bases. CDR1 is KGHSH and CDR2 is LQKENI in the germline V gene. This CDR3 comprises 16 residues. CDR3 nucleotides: TGTGCCAGCTCACCAATTGTTAGTGGGGAGAACTATGGCTACACCTTC. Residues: CASSPIVSGENYGYTF.